The clone carrying this TCR beta chain turned up a few times. Antigen: not known. TCRdb redid the calling of the RT-PCR reads with MiXCR, one entry per CDR3 protein. The repertoire has around 520,000 distinct CDR3 sequences, approximately 24% of them found once; the top ten carry 1.5% to 2%. The sample is drawn from a study of response to subunit inactivated influenza vaccine. V gave up 8 bases and J gave up 7 bases, with 3 bases separating them. Germline V gene sequence: CDR1 MNHEY, CDR2 SVGEGT. The CDR3 length is 9 residues. Notes on the study in general: Authors suggested few new T cells are recruited by each seasonal influenza vaccination.

Specimen: CD4+ T cells sorted from PBMCs, collected roughly 5 days after vaccination. This sequence was found in a middle-aged man who received an inactivated influenza vaccine. The chain links TRBV6-2 or TRBV6-3 to TRBJ1-5; D gene ambiguous. CDR3 coding DNA: TGTGCCAGCGGCCAGCCCCAGCATTTT. It codes for CASGQPQHF.